These T cell receptor beta chains were read from a single sample in a study of shared T cell receptors in the human thymus. Data came from immunoSEQ multiplex PCR; TCRdb stores just in-frame clones and leaves some out. This sample carries around 730,000 clones, 70% to 90% of them seen once, and the ten largest clones take 0.0095% to 0.013%. These same data were also listed under a study on human thymus T cells.

Sequenced input: thymocytes. These TCRs come from a girl under three years old with a congenital heart defect. CDR3s include the opening cysteine and the closing phenylalanine or tryptophan. D genes are given only for firm matches. The size field is filled for only some rows; it gives once, few, many or a size class.

- TRBJ1-2 - TRBV10-2 TGCGCCAGCAGTGAGTCGGCAGTTAACTATGGCTACACCTTC CASSESAVNYGYTF
- TRBJ2-1 - TRBV7-9 TGTGCCAGCAGCTTTGGGCCTTGGTCCTACAATGAGCAGTTCTTC CASSFGPWSYNEQFF
- TRBJ2-7 - TRBV7-2 TGTGCCAGCAGCTCAAGTTCTCCGGGTCCCTCCTACGAGCAGTACTTC CASSSSSPGPSYEQYF
- TRBJ2-4 - TRBV28 TGTGCCAGCAGTCTGTTGCGGGCTTACAAAAACATTCAGTACTTC CASSLLRAYKNIQYF
- TRBJ1-2 - TRBV19 TGTGCCAGTGTGGGAGCAAATGGCTACACCTTC CASVGANGYTF
- TRBJ1-5 - TRBV14 TGTGCCAGCAGCCAAGAGTTTCGAAGGGGAGGAGGTGGAGGGCCCCAGCATTTT CASSQEFRRGGGGGPQHF
- TRBJ2-4 - TRBV15 TGTGCCACCAGCTCCCAACGGAGCATTCAGTACTTC CATSSQRSIQYF
TRBD1 TRBJ1-1 - TRBV5-6 TGTGCCAGCAGCTTGGCCTCCGACAGGGATAGGCAGCGAACTGAAGCTTTCTTT CASSLASDRDRQRTEAFF
- TRBJ2-7 - TRBV6-1 TGTGCCAGCAGTGAATCCATAGGACTCCTAAGGGCCTACGAGCAGTACTTC CASSESIGLLRAYEQYF
TRBD1 TRBJ1-4 - TRBV4-1 TGCGCCAGCAGCCCTAGGACAGGGGGTGCCTTTAATGAAAAACTGTTTTTT CASSPRTGGAFNEKLFF
- TRBJ2-3 - TRBV9 TGTGCCTCCTCGAGAGACCCCCCGGGAGATACGCAGTATTTT CASSRDPPGDTQYF
- TRBJ1-5 - TRBV27 TGTGCCAGCAGTCCCCGACAGGTCAATCAGCCCCAGCATTTT CASSPRQVNQPQHF
- TRBJ1-1 - TRBV28 TGTGCCAGCACGAGAGACACTGAAGCTTTCTTT CASTRDTEAFF
- TRBJ2-1 - TRBV5-1 TGCGCCAGCAGCTTGGTTCCCAGCGCGTCCCTCCAGCAGCAGTTCTTC CASSLVPSASLQQQFF
TRBD1 TRBJ1-6 few TRBV18 TGTGCCAGCTCACCCCGCCCAGGCGTTGGGAACAGGGGTTTCTATAATTCACCCCTCCACTTT CASSPRPGVGNRGFYNSPLHF
TRBD1 TRBJ2-1 - TRBV9 TGTGCCAGCAGCTTACCCTCGGACAGGGGCCACAATGAGCAGTTCTTC CASSLPSDRGHNEQFF
- TRBJ1-1 - TRBV28 TGTGCCAGCAGCCAAACCCCACGTTGGGGGCGAGAAGCTTTCTTT CASSQTPRWGREAFF
TRBD1 TRBJ1-2 - TRBV19 TGTGCCAGTAAGGGACAGGGGGGAGTTGGCTATGGCTACACCTTC CASKGQGGVGYGYTF
- TRBJ2-1 - TRBV5-1 TGCGCCAGCAGCACTCGCCGAGACAAGCTCAATGAGCAGTTCTTC CASSTRRDKLNEQFF
- TRBJ2-5 - TRBV6-5 TGTGCCAGCAGTACGCCCAGGGGGGCGAGGGAGACCCAGTACTTC CASSTPRGARETQYF
TRBD2 TRBJ2-3 once TRBV29-1 TGCAGCGTCCCGGCGGGGGTAAGAGATACGCAGTATTTT CSVPAGVRDTQYF
TRBD1 TRBJ2-7 - TRBV28 TGTGCCAGCAGCCCCACAGGGGGCGGCTACGAGCAGTACTTC CASSPTGGGYEQYF
- TRBJ1-1 - TRBV18 TGTGCCAGCTCACCTCTAGGTCCAGCCGAACCGAACACTGAAGCTTTCTTT CASSPLGPAEPNTEAFF
TRBD1 TRBJ1-1 - TRBV6-1 TGTGCCAGCAGTGACCTTGGACAGGGAGTGAACACTGAAGCTTTCTTT CASSDLGQGVNTEAFF
- TRBJ1-1 - TRBV10-3 TGTGCCATCAAAACGCTAAGGGCGGGGGCTGAAGCTTTCTTT CAIKTLRAGAEAFF
- TRBJ1-2 - TRBV10-3 TGTGCCATCAGTGAGGTCAGGGGAGCTAACTATGGCTACACCTTC CAISEVRGANYGYTF